This TCR beta chain derives from a study of cytomegalovirus exposure and HLA in healthy donors. Findings and limits, study-wide: Donors belonging to an Asian-associated ancestry cluster reportedly showed fewer N-insertions in productive TCRs than the approximately 670-donor mean, according to what a later analysis found.

Each donor's status was that of a healthy bone marrow donor. A multiplex PCR was run with 60 Vbeta primers and 13 Jbeta primers. Sequencing used immunoSEQ multiplex PCR; TCRdb keeps in-frame clones, though not all of them. The specimen's table records 110,000 to 150,000 clones. To note about this clone: The antigen remains unidentified.

Germline-derived CDR1 and CDR2 are SGHRS and YFSETQ. The CDR3 sequence is 16 residues long. J was trimmed by 10 bases and V by 2 bases; bases with no gene match: 14. The receptor was isolated from a woman younger than 35 in good health and CMV-seronegative. What was sequenced was PBMCs. V usage is TRBV5-1 and J usage is TRBJ2-1; 8 positions match TRBD2. CDR3 sequence reads: CASSFLQRPASGEQFF. The CDR3 coding sequence is TGCGCCAGCAGCTTCCTACAGCGTCCCGCTAGCGGGGAGCAGTTCTTC.